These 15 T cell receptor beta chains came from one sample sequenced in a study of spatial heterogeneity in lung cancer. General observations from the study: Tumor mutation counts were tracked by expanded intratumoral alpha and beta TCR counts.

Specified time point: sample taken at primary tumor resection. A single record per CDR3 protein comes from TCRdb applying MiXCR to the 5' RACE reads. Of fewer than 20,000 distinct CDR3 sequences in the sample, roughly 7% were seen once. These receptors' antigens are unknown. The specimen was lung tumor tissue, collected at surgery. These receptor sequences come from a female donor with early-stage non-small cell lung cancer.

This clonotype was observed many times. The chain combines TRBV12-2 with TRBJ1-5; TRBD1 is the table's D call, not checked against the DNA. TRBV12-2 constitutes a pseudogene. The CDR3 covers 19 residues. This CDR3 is CASRLAIRKTGDGDQPQHF. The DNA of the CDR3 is TGTGCAAGTCGCTTAGCTATTAGGAAGACAGGGGACGGGGATCAGCCCCAGCATTTT.

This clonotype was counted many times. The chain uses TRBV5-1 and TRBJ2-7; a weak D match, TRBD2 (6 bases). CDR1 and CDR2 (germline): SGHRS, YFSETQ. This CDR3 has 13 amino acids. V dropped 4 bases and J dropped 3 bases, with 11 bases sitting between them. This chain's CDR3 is CASSPGVSYEQYF. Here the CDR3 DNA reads TGCGCCAGCAGCCCGGGGGTTAGCTACGAGCAGTACTTC.

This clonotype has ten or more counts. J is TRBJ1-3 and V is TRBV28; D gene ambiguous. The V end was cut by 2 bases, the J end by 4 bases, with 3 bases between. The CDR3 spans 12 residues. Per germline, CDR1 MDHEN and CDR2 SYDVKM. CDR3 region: CASSLPGNTIYF. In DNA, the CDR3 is TGTGCCAGCAGTTTACCCGGAAACACCATATATTTT.

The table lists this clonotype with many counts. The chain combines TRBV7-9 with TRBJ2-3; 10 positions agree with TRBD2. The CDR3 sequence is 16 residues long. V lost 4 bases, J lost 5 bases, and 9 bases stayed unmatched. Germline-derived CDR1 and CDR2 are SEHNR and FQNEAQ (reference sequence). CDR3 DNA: TGTGCCAGCAGCTCGATTACTAGCGGGGAAAGAGATACGCAGTATTTT. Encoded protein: CASSSITSGERDTQYF.

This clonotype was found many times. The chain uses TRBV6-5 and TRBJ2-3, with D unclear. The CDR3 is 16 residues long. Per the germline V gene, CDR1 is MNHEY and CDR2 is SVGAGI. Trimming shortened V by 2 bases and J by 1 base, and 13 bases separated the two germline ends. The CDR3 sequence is CASSYIGSWGTDTQYF. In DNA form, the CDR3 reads TGTGCCAGCAGTTACATTGGGTCATGGGGCACAGATACGCAGTATTTT.

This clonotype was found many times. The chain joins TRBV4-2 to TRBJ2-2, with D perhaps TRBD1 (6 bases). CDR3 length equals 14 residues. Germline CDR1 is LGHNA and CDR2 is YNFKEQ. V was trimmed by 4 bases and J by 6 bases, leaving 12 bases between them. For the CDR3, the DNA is TGTGCCAGCAGCCCCAGGGGACCCGCCGGGGAGCTGTTTTTT. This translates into CASSPRGPAGELFF.

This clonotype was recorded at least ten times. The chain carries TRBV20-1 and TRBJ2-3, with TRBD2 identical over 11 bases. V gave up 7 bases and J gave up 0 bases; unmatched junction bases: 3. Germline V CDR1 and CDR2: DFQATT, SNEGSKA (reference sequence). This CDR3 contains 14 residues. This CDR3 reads CSVIAGGSTDTQYF. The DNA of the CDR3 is TGCAGTGTCATAGCGGGGGGGAGCACAGATACGCAGTATTTT.

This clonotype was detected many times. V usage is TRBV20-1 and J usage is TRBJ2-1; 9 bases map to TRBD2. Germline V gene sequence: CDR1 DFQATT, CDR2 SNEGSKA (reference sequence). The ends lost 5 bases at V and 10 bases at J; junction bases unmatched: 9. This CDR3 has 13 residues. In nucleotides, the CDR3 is TGCAGTGCTCCTAAGAATCTAGCGGGGGAGCAGTTCTTC. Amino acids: CSAPKNLAGEQFF.

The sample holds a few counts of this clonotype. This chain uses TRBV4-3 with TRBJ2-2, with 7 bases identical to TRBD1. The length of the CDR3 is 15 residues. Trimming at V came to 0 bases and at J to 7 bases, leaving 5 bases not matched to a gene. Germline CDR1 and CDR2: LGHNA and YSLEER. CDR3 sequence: CASSQDRGFSGELFF. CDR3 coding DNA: TGCGCCAGCAGCCAAGACAGGGGGTTTAGCGGGGAGCTGTTTTTT.

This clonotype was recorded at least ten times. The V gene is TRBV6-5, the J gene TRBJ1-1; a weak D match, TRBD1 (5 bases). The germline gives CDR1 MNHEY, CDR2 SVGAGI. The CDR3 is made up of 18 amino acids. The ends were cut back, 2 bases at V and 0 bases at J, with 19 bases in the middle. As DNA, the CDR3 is TGTGCCAGCAGTTACCTCATCGCCCCCGGGACGGTGAACACTGAAGCTTTCTTT. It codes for CASSYLIAPGTVNTEAFF.

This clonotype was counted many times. The CDR3 sequence is CASSEGSDRNQPQHF. The CDR3, as DNA: TGTGCCAGCAGTGAAGGGTCGGACAGGAATCAGCCCCAGCATTTT. The chain joins TRBV2 to TRBJ1-5; 7 bases align to TRBD1. CDR1 is SNHLY and CDR2 is FYNNEI in the germline V gene. CDR3 length equals 15 residues. V shed 1 base, J shed 4 bases, and the junction held 4 bases outside the gene matches.

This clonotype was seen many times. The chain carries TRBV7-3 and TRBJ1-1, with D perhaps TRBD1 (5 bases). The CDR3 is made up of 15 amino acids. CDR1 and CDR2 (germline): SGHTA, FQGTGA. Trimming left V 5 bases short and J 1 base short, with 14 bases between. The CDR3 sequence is CASSLMRGKNTEAFF. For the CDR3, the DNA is TGTGCCAGCAGCCTTATGAGGGGCAAGAACACTGAAGCTTTCTTT.

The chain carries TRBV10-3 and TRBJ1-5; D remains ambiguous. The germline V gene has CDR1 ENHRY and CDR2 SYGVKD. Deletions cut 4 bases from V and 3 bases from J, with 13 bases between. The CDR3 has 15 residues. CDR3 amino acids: CAISAGSQPNQPQHF. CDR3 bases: TGTGCCATCAGTGCCGGGTCGCAGCCCAATCAGCCCCAGCATTTT.

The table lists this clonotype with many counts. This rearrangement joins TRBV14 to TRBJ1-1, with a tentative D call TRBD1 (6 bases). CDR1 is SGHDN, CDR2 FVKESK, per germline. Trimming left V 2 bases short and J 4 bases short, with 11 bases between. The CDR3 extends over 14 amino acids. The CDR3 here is CASSQLQGGTEAFF. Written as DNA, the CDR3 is TGTGCCAGCAGCCAACTACAGGGTGGCACTGAAGCTTTCTTT.

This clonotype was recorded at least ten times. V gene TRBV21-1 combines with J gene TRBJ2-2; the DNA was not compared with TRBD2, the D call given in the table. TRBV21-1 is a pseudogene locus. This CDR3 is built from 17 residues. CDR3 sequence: CASSVPGLAMFTGELFF. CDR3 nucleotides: TGTGCCAGCAGCGTACCGGGACTAGCAATGTTTACCGGGGAGCTGTTTTTT.